The 17 T cell receptor beta chains reported below all come from one sample, sequenced in a study of technical replicates of blood from a handful of donors. Libraries were prepared by immunoSEQ multiplex PCR; TCRdb keeps only in-frame clonotypes and omits some of them. Here the sample spans approximately 76,000 clones, roughly nine tenths being singletons. Sequenced: T cells isolated from PBMCs. The receptors originated from a human donor in good health.

The CDR3 loop is CASSQDLRGAFF. The CDR3 nucleotides read TGCGCCAGCAGCCAAGATTTACGGGGAGCTTTCTTT. This rearrangement joins TRBV4-1 to TRBJ1-1; D call uncertain. Germline V gives CDR1 MGHRA, CDR2 YSYEKL. The CDR3 extends over 12 amino acids. Trimming removed 0 bases from V and 10 bases from J, with 9 bases in between.

This clone was recorded a few times. The V gene is TRBV10-1, the J gene TRBJ1-1; 7 bases fit TRBD1. This CDR3 is 13 amino acids long. V was clipped by 7 bases and J by 1 base; unmatched bases: 3. Germline CDR1 is WNHNN and CDR2 is SYGVQD (reference sequence). The CDR3 DNA reads TGCGCCAGCAATCGGGACAGGAACACTGAAGCTTTCTTT. Protein: CASNRDRNTEAFF.

The chain carries TRBV28 and TRBJ2-7; D is possibly TRBD2 (6 bases). This CDR3 has 13 residues. V was cut by 6 bases and J by 1 base, with 10 bases left in between. Germline lookup yields CDR1 MDHEN and CDR2 SYDVKM. The CDR3 region has the DNA TGTGCCAGCAGGACTAGTTTTTCCTACGAGCAGTACTTC. Its translation is CASRTSFSYEQYF.

This rearrangement joins TRBV10-3 to TRBJ1-6; TRBD1 is a possible D gene (5 bases). Germline V gives CDR1 ENHRY, CDR2 SYGVKD. CDR3 length: 13 amino acids. Trimming pared 10 bases from V and 10 bases from J, leaving 17 bases between. CDR3 region: CATGDQGRSPLHF. The CDR3, as DNA: TGTGCCACCGGCGACCAGGGCCGGTCACCCCTCCACTTT.

The chain joins TRBV29-1 to TRBJ1-3; D might be TRBD1 (6 bases). CDR1 is SQVTM and CDR2 is ANQGSEA in the germline V gene. The ends were cut back, 4 bases at V and 8 bases at J, with 18 bases in the middle. CDR3 length: 14 amino acids. The CDR3 DNA sequence: TGCAGCGTTGTCCCCACAGGGATTGGGCACACCATATATTTT. This encodes CSVVPTGIGHTIYF.

V is TRBV28 and J is TRBJ2-1; D is undetermined. V lost 7 bases and J lost 0, with 7 bases in between. This CDR3 has 13 residues. Germline CDR1 MDHEN, CDR2 SYDVKM. CDR3 in DNA: TGTGCCAGCACTCGGAGCTCCTACAATGAGCAGTTCTTC. Residues: CASTRSSYNEQFF.

The V call is TRBV4-1, the J call TRBJ2-7, with 8 positions matching TRBD2. CDR1 and CDR2 from the germline V gene are MGHRA and YSYEKL. J lost 0 bases, V lost 2 bases, and 3 bases had no gene match. CDR3 length: 15 amino acids. CDR3 protein: CASSQLSGSSYEQYF. The DNA of the CDR3 is TGCGCCAGCAGCCAACTAAGCGGGAGCTCCTACGAGCAGTACTTC.

The chain links TRBV7-8 to TRBJ2-7, with 10 bases identical to TRBD1. The CDR3 covers 16 residues. After removal of 5 bases from V and 7 bases from J, the junction contained 14 bases not matched to a gene. Germline values: CDR1 SGHVS, CDR2 FQNEAQ. Here the CDR3 DNA reads TGTGCCAGCAGCCTAGTTGGGGGACAGGGGAATAGGGAGCAGTACTTC. Translating it yields CASSLVGGQGNREQYF.

This clone was detected once. The J gene is TRBJ1-1, the V gene TRBV6-5; unclear D gene. With 6 bases removed from V and 7 bases from J, the gap between germline ends came to 24 bases. In germline, CDR1 is MNHEY, CDR2 SVGAGI. The CDR3 totals 16 residues. The CDR3 nucleotides read TGTGCCAGCAGCTACATCCAAGGCACGAGGTGGTATGAAGCTTTCTTT. As protein: CASSYIQGTRWYEAFF.

The gene calls are TRBV5-1 and TRBJ1-4, with TRBD1 as a possible D gene (5 bases). CDR3 size: 15 residues. V was shortened by 3 bases and J by 0 bases, with 9 bases between the two germline ends. In germline, CDR1 is SGHRS, CDR2 YFSETQ. The CDR3 coding sequence is TGCGCCAGCAGCTGGGCGGGGGCAACTAATGAAAAACTGTTTTTT. It translates to CASSWAGATNEKLFF.

The V gene is TRBV29-1, the J gene TRBJ2-1; TRBD2 agrees at 7 bases. The CDR3 extends over 14 amino acids. Germline V gives CDR1 SQVTM, CDR2 ANQGSEA. The V and J ends lost 5 bases and 7 bases, in that order; junction bases with no gene match: 11. This CDR3 reads CSVIGGGPRNEQFF. CDR3 in DNA: TGCAGCGTTATTGGGGGAGGGCCACGGAATGAGCAGTTCTTC.

The rearrangement links TRBV4-1 to TRBJ1-2; 7 positions match TRBD1. The CDR3 has 16 amino acids. The J segment lost 5 bases and the V segment lost 5 bases, leaving 14 bases of the junction unmatched. Germline V gives CDR1 MGHRA, CDR2 YSYEKL. CDR3 residues: CASSSFRPGQPYGYTF. The CDR3 DNA reads as TGCGCCAGCAGCTCGTTCCGCCCGGGACAGCCTTATGGCTACACCTTC.

This chain uses TRBV10-2 with TRBJ1-1; unclear D gene. Trimming shortened V by 6 bases and J by 0 bases, and 11 bases separated the two germline ends. This CDR3 spans 14 amino acids. The germline V gene has CDR1 WSHSY and CDR2 SAAADI. CDR3 region: CASSPGLMNTEAFF. In nucleotides, the CDR3 is TGCGCCAGCAGCCCGGGTCTCATGAACACTGAAGCTTTCTTT.

The chain joins TRBV19 to TRBJ2-5; 14 bases match TRBD2. This CDR3 spans 15 amino acids. The J segment lost 5 bases and the V segment lost 5 bases, leaving 4 bases of the junction unmatched. CDR1 LNHDA and CDR2 SQIVND come from the germline V gene (reference sequence). This chain's CDR3 is CASSGTSGSSETQYF. The CDR3 DNA follows: TGTGCCAGTAGTGGGACTAGCGGGAGTTCGGAGACCCAGTACTTC. The entire variable domain, with the rest obtained from reference TRBV19 and TRBJ2-5, is as follows: DGGITQSPKYLFRKEGQNVTLSCEQNLNHDAMYWYRQDPGQGLRLIYYSQIVNDFQKGDIAEGYSVSREKKESFPLTVTSAQKNPTAFYLCASSGTSGSSETQYFGPGTRLLVL.

The chain combines TRBV9 with TRBJ2-1; 8 positions agree with TRBD2. Trimming cost V 4 bases and J 5 bases; bases outside gene matches: 14. The germline V gene has CDR1 SGDLS and CDR2 YYNGEE. The CDR3 loop spans 17 amino acids. As DNA, the CDR3 is TGTGCCAGCAGCTTAACCCCGGGGGGGCTAGCGCACAATGAGCAGTTCTTC. Residues: CASSLTPGGLAHNEQFF.

J is TRBJ2-7 and V is TRBV7-9, with 7 bases aligning to TRBD2. The CDR3 is 14 residues long. The germline V gene has CDR1 SEHNR and CDR2 FQNEAQ (reference sequence). The junction had 1 base not matched to a gene; V was cut back by 0 bases and J by 2 bases. The CDR3 here is CASSLAGLAYEQYF. CDR3 DNA sequence: TGTGCCAGCAGCTTAGCCGGACTAGCCTACGAGCAGTACTTC. Complete variable domain (other parts from reference TRBV7-9 and TRBJ2-7): DTGVSQNPRHKITKRGQNVTFRCDPISEHNRLYWYRQTLGQGPEFLTYFQNEAQLEKSRLLSDRFSAERPKGSFSTLEIQRTEQGDSAMYLCASSLAGLAYEQYFGPGTRLTVT.

The chain carries TRBV19 and TRBJ1-5; D is perhaps TRBD1 (6 bases). The CDR3 is 12 residues long. Germline loops: CDR1 LNHDA, CDR2 SQIVND (reference sequence). The ends were cut back, 6 bases at V and 7 bases at J, with 10 bases in the middle. The CDR3 region has the DNA TGTGCCAGTAGGGACAGTGGCCAGCCCCAGCATTTT. As protein: CASRDSGQPQHF.